This TCR beta chain was obtained from a study of T cells in localized non-small cell lung cancer. Data came from immunoSEQ multiplex PCR; TCRdb stores just in-frame clones and leaves some out. The table records 40,000 to 55,000 clones, around 82% of them present only once. Study results and limitations: As only one tumor region underwent sequencing, heterogeneity remains possible. T cell clonality was highest in uninvolved adjacent lung, above tumor. Elevated blood T cell density was associated with longer overall survival. Adjacent lung held a median 57 of the top 100 tumor clones.

Trimming took off 4 bases at V and 0 bases at J, with 7 bases between the two ends. Germline V CDR1 and CDR2: SGDLS, YYNGEE. There are 14 residues in the CDR3. About this clone itself: The antigen is unknown.

This sequence joins TRBV9 and TRBJ1-4, with D unresolved. The TCR originated in a woman aged 40-70 years with stage II lung adenocarcinoma. The input for sequencing was PBMCs, taken before any cancer treatment. The CDR3 bases are TGTGCCAGCAGCCTCGATTCAACTAATGAAAAACTGTTTTTT. Translation gives CASSLDSTNEKLFF.